These 19 T cell receptor beta chains were all obtained from the same sample, sequenced in a study of T cell therapy after organ transplantation. These receptors lack a known antigen. This sample's time point: 20-29 weeks after completion of therapy. Profiling relied on immunoSEQ multiplex PCR, and the TCRdb table lists in-frame clones only, not all of them. In the table there are 17,000 or so clones, 85% of which are singletons. The source material was CD8+ T cells from blood, sampled after autologous CMV-specific T cell therapy. The receptor source for this set is a human patient who had received a solid organ transplant and had CMV disease. Some T cells here may be from the graft donor.

The chain has TRBV18 and TRBJ2-3; 11 bases are a match to TRBD2. Per germline, CDR1 KGHSH and CDR2 LQKENI. CDR3 length equals 19 residues. J lost 2 bases, V lost 3 bases, and 13 bases had no gene match. CDR3 sequence: CASSPGASGGTPFTDTQYF. In nucleotides, the CDR3 is TGTGCCAGCTCACCCGGGGCTAGCGGGGGGACCCCGTTCACAGATACGCAGTATTTT. Full variable domain (outside the CDR3, taken from reference TRBV18 and TRBJ2-3): NAGVMQNPRHLVRRRGQEARLRCSPMKGHSHVYWYRQLPEEGLKFMVYLQKENIIDESGMPKERFSAEFPKEGPSILRIQQVVRGDSAAYFCASSPGASGGTPFTDTQYFGPGTRLTVL.

The chain uses TRBV7-8 and TRBJ2-7; D is possibly TRBD1 (5 bases). This CDR3 comprises 15 residues. Germline V gene data show CDR1 as SGHVS and CDR2 as FQNEAQ. Deletions cut 5 bases from V and 5 bases from J, with 19 bases between. This chain's CDR3 is CASSQPQVVRDEQYF. The CDR3 DNA is TGTGCCAGCAGCCAACCACAGGTAGTTCGCGACGAGCAGTACTTC.

The chain has TRBV5-4 and TRBJ2-2; D possibly corresponds to TRBD2 (5 bases). CDR3 length: 15 residues. Germline V CDR1 and CDR2: SGHNT, YYREEE (reference sequence). The germline V and J ends were trimmed by 1 base and 7 bases, with 14 bases remaining between them. The CDR3 DNA follows: TGTGCCAGCAGCTTGCTCTCGGGATATGGCGGGGAGCTGTTTTTT. As protein: CASSLLSGYGGELFF.

This chain joins TRBV6-5 and TRBJ2-1; TRBD2 agrees at 9 bases. Germline trimming cut 7 bases from V and 2 bases from J; bases unmatched to any gene: 6. In germline, CDR1 is MNHEY, CDR2 SVGAGI. The CDR3 contains 15 residues. The CDR3 sequence: CASTNSGGTYNEQFF. The CDR3 bases are TGTGCCAGCACCAATAGCGGGGGAACCTACAATGAGCAGTTCTTC.

The chain carries TRBV19 and TRBJ2-3; D possibly corresponds to TRBD2 (5 bases). The V end lost 3 bases, the J end lost 0 bases, and 10 bases lay between the germline ends. The germline gives CDR1 LNHDA, CDR2 SQIVND (reference sequence). The length of the CDR3 is 15 residues. The CDR3 region is CASSMVARSTDTQYF. DNA of the CDR3: TGTGCCAGTAGTATGGTAGCGCGGAGCACAGATACGCAGTATTTT. Combining the CDR3 with reference TRBV19 and TRBJ2-3 gives the whole variable domain DGGITQSPKYLFRKEGQNVTLSCEQNLNHDAMYWYRQDPGQGLRLIYYSQIVNDFQKGDIAEGYSVSREKKESFPLTVTSAQKNPTAFYLCASSMVARSTDTQYFGPGTRLTVL.

V is TRBV6-5 and J is TRBJ1-1; D not certain. V lost 6 bases, J lost 5 bases, and 19 bases lay in between. Germline CDR1 and CDR2: MNHEY and SVGAGI. The CDR3 is made up of 15 amino acids. The CDR3 spells CASSPQRGLVTEAFF. The CDR3 DNA is TGTGCCAGCAGCCCCCAGAGAGGGTTGGTAACTGAAGCTTTCTTT.

The J gene is TRBJ2-7, the V gene TRBV27; 7 bases agree with TRBD1. V was clipped by 5 bases and J by 7 bases; unmatched bases: 11. Per the germline V gene, CDR1 is MNHEY and CDR2 is SMNVEV (reference sequence). The CDR3 is 14 amino acids. Here the CDR3 reads CASSTRQGSWEQYF. The CDR3 region has the DNA TGTGCCAGCAGTACGAGACAGGGCTCGTGGGAGCAGTACTTC.

The chain carries TRBV27 and TRBJ2-5; maybe TRBD2 (5 bases). CDR1 and CDR2 from the germline V gene are MNHEY and SMNVEV (reference sequence). V lost 3 bases and J lost 4, with 9 bases in between. This CDR3 has 13 residues. CDR3 region: CASSFLAGETQYF. In DNA, the CDR3 is TGTGCCAGCAGTTTCTTGGCGGGAGAGACCCAGTACTTC.

The V call is TRBV5-4, the J call TRBJ2-1; 9 nucleotides align to TRBD1. Germline CDR1 and CDR2: SGHNT and YYREEE (reference sequence). V shed 2 bases, J shed 2 bases, and the junction held 5 bases outside the gene matches. CDR3 length: 16 amino acids. CDR3 bases: TGTGCCAGCAGCTTAACACAGGGGGCGACCTACAATGAGCAGTTCTTC. The encoded protein is CASSLTQGATYNEQFF.

The chain joins TRBV6-4 to TRBJ2-1; the D is unclear. The CDR3 is 13 amino acids. The V end lost 2 bases, the J end lost 5 bases, and 7 bases lay between the germline ends. Germline-derived CDR1 and CDR2 are MRHNA and SNTAGT. CDR3 region: CASSDQNHNEQFF. The CDR3 coding sequence is TGTGCCAGCAGTGACCAGAATCACAATGAGCAGTTCTTC.

The rearrangement links TRBV9 to TRBJ2-1, with 10 bases fitting TRBD1. Germline V lookup: CDR1 SGDLS, CDR2 YYNGEE. Germline trimming cut 4 bases from V and 3 bases from J; bases unmatched to any gene: 4. This CDR3 is built from 15 residues. CDR3 nucleotide sequence: TGTGCCAGCAGCCCGGGACAGGGGCTCTACAATGAGCAGTTCTTC. This gives the protein CASSPGQGLYNEQFF.

The CDR3 bases are TGTGCCAGCAGCAAGCTCGGTAGCGGGAGCAGCAGCTACGAGCAGTACTTC. This codes for CASSKLGSGSSSYEQYF. J is TRBJ2-7 and V is TRBV21-1; the table calls TRBD2, which could not be checked here. TRBV21-1 is flagged as a pseudogene. The CDR3 covers 17 residues.

This clone was found once. The chain combines TRBV5-5 with TRBJ2-7, with D hard to call. Germline V gene sequence: CDR1 SGHKS, CDR2 YYEKEE (reference sequence). V lost 0 bases and J lost 2, with 9 bases in between. This CDR3 contains 14 residues. The CDR3, as DNA: TGTGCCAGCAGCTTGGAGGGCGATACCTACGAGCAGTACTTC. Protein: CASSLEGDTYEQYF. The entire variable domain, with the rest obtained from reference TRBV5-5 and TRBJ2-7, is as follows: DAGVTQSPTHLIKTRGQQVTLRCSPISGHKSVSWYQQVLGQGPQFIFQYYEKEERGRGNFPDRFSARQFPNYSSELNVNALLLGDSALYLCASSLEGDTYEQYFGPGTRLTVT.

The J gene is TRBJ2-5, the V gene TRBV5-6; 7 nucleotides line up with TRBD2. Germline V CDR1 and CDR2: SGHDT, YYEEEE. The trim removed 0 bases at V and 5 bases at J, leaving 4 bases unmatched. The CDR3 is 14 residues long. Here the CDR3 DNA reads TGTGCCAGCAGCTTGGATCGGGGAGGGGAGACCCAGTACTTC. It codes for CASSLDRGGETQYF.

The rearrangement links TRBV21-1 to TRBJ1-1; the table names TRBD1, a call not compared with the DNA. TRBV21-1 is classified as a pseudogene. The CDR3 has 14 residues. CDR3 sequence: CASTRQNKNTEAFF. DNA of the CDR3: TGTGCCAGCACCCGACAGAATAAGAACACTGAAGCTTTCTTT.

This clone was detected only a few times. The chain uses TRBV27 and TRBJ1-1; maybe TRBD1 (5 bases). There are 14 residues in the CDR3. Trimming stripped 5 bases from V and 1 base from J, with 11 bases between. Germline assignment: CDR1 MNHEY and CDR2 SMNVEV (reference sequence). CDR3 sequence (DNA): TGTGCCAGCAGTCAAGGACAACAGAACACTGAAGCTTTCTTT. Its translation: CASSQGQQNTEAFF.

The rearrangement joins TRBV10-1 to TRBJ2-5; D not resolved. There are 16 residues in the CDR3. V was cut by 1 base and J by 5 bases, with 17 bases left in between. CDR1 and CDR2 from the germline V gene are WNHNN and SYGVQD (reference sequence). The CDR3 DNA is TGCGCCAGCAGTGAGTATTACTCCGGTCCCGAGGAGACCCAGTACTTC. It specifies CASSEYYSGPEETQYF.

The chain links TRBV18 to TRBJ2-5; D unclear. Germline lookup yields CDR1 KGHSH and CDR2 LQKENI. V lost 3 bases and J lost 0, with 5 bases in between. The CDR3 totals 13 residues. CDR3 sequence reads: CASSPIYQETQYF. DNA of the CDR3: TGTGCCAGCTCACCGATTTACCAAGAGACCCAGTACTTC.

The chain recombines TRBV19 with TRBJ1-1, with D perhaps TRBD1 (6 bases). The germline CDR1 and CDR2 sequences are LNHDA and SQIVND (reference sequence). The CDR3 covers 14 residues. With 7 bases removed from V and 0 bases from J, the gap between germline ends came to 12 bases. The CDR3 protein is CASTPGQLNTEAFF. The CDR3 DNA sequence: TGTGCCAGTACCCCCGGACAGTTGAACACTGAAGCTTTCTTT.